This T cell receptor (beta chain) was recorded in a study of CD8 T cells in ankylosing spondylitis. Trimming shortened V by 1 base and J by 9 bases, and 9 bases separated the two germline ends. The CDR3 runs 12 residues. Germline V gives CDR1 SGHVS, CDR2 FNYEAQ. In regard to this clonotype: Antigen unknown.

Study findings and constraints: Blood of patients with ankylosing spondylitis appeared to be characterized by a TCR beta motif of several highly homologous variants.

As the method for making TCR beta libraries, quantitative 5'-RACE with molecular barcodes was used. TCRdb re-analysed the 5' RACE reads in MiXCR, keeping a single row per CDR3 protein. The table includes 15,000 to 20,000 distinct CDR3 sequences, 8.2% detected once. The chain recombines TRBV7-6 with TRBJ2-5; TRBD2 is a possible D gene (6 bases). Specimen: blood. The TCR comes from a male donor with ankylosing spondylitis or in good health (not recorded which). DNA for the CDR3: TGTGCCAGCAGCTTAGTCGGAGGGGCCCAGTACTTC. Protein: CASSLVGGAQYF.